Sequencing of this TCR beta chain was carried out in a study of blood T cell repertoires in COVID-19 (dated by TCRdb to 2020 to 2021). Background on the whole study: Samples from collaborators originated in the United States, Italy and Spain and spanned both the acute and convalescent phases of COVID-19. The prospective study material was composed of cDNA or gDNA derived from T cells, B-cell-depleted T cells, or PBMCs. The dataset comprised deeply sampled blood TCRbeta repertoires from subjects exposed to, actively infected with, or recovered from COVID-19. The repertoires were released in a freely available public database intended as a resource for research on the immune response to SARS-CoV-2. Samples came from the ongoing ImmuneRACE study (first 160 participants) plus 1,254 subjects from 6 global collaborators. Nearly every sample came with metadata listing a de-identified subject ID, COVID-19 status, age in years and sex. HLA class I and class II types, where available, came from metadata supplied by the sample provider rather than from assay-based typing. Findings and caveats that apply to the study as a whole: How much clinical and demographic metadata was included differed by source and by participant, and the metadata was provided uncurated.

TCRbeta CDR3 regions were amplified from genomic DNA using the immunoSEQ Assay, a bias-controlled multiplex PCR. The authors' analysis ran thus. Nucleated cell counts per sample were estimated from amplification of reference gene primers within the assay. Sequence reads were collapsed and filtered to measure the absolute abundance of every unique TCRbeta CDR3 rearrangement. For each sample, productive Simpson clonality was calculated as the square root of Simpson's diversity index across productive rearrangements. The immuneACCESS repertoire file appears here via TCRdb, limited to in-frame rearrangements. These files lack a portion of the clones; in checked studies, under half of the deficit traces to unresolved V genes, and the cause of the others is not known. D and trimming come from the DNA, and the V and J calls and clone size come from that table. The sample data list 200,000 or so clones, and 70% to 90% of these were observed just once. The ten largest account for about 2% of the sample.

Relative to germline, V is missing 2 bases and J is missing 3 bases, with 6 bases of the junction outside any gene match. The CDR3 covers 15 residues, taking in both the cysteine and the phenylalanine. Only the CDR3 portion is preserved as DNA: 45 bases, with reading frame beginning at the first base. CDR1 and CDR2 are read off the germline V gene (reference sequence) as GTSNPN and SVGIG. The collaborating institutions used their own protocols to collect whole blood in K2EDTA tubes. For TCRbeta analysis, collaborators shipped samples in one of three forms: frozen whole blood, isolated PBMCs, or DNA extracted from either of those sample types. This clone appeared once. This receptor's antigen is unknown. No clone much larger than this one lies a single base away; base qualities are absent.

This receptor was identified in a man between 65 and 85 years old with active or convalescent COVID-19. Material for sequencing was peripheral blood. The chain is assembled from TRBV30 and TRBJ2-2; a stretch of 7 junction bases matches TRBD2. CDR3 protein: CAWSQTSRYTGELFF. The DNA sequence is TGTGCCTGGAGTCAGACTAGCAGATACACCGGGGAGCTGTTTTTT.